This entry lists 22 T cell receptor beta chains sequenced from one sample in a study of blood T cells in healthy people across ages. The use of a sample-barcoded 5' primer and a J-beta primer mix characterized a second PCR of about 6 to 11 cycles. TCRdb itself ran the 5' RACE reads through MiXCR, one entry per CDR3 protein. The table includes some 1.8 million distinct CDR3 sequences, roughly two fifths detected once. The sample consisted of blood. The source is a human donor in good health.

This clonotype has more than one count but fewer than ten. The chain carries TRBV12-3 or TRBV12-4 and TRBJ2-7; 8 nucleotides line up with TRBD2. Unmatched junction bases numbered 3, after V lost 5 bases and J lost 0 bases. The CDR3 extends over 14 amino acids. CDR3 DNA: TGTGCCAGCAGTAAAGCGGGGGTCTCCTACGAGCAGTACTTC. The encoded protein is CASSKAGVSYEQYF.

The chain links TRBV10-3 to TRBJ2-3; 9 nucleotides align to TRBD1. The CDR3 covers 18 residues. Trimming at V came to 1 base and at J to 8 bases, leaving 16 bases not matched to a gene. CDR1 and CDR2 (germline): ENHRY, SYGVKD. The CDR3 coding sequence is TGTGCCATCAGTGAGTTCGTCGACCGGGACAGGGCCCCCCTTACGCAGTATTTT. Translated: CAISEFVDRDRAPLTQYF.

The chain recombines TRBV5-1 with TRBJ2-3; D is unresolved. The germline gives CDR1 SGHRS, CDR2 YFSETQ. V was clipped by 2 bases and J by 1 base, with 11 bases between them. The CDR3 extends over 15 amino acids. CDR3 nucleotide sequence: TGCGCCAGCAGCTTCCCGGGCCCCGGCACAGATACGCAGTATTTT. Its protein is CASSFPGPGTDTQYF.

The chain carries TRBV6-5 and TRBJ2-5; TRBD1 might be the D (5 bases). V gave up 10 bases and J gave up 5 bases, with 14 bases separating them. Germline CDR1 MNHEY, CDR2 SVGAGI. CDR3 length: 12 residues. CDR3 bases: TGTGCCAACAGATCCGCAGGGGAGACCCAGTACTTC. Translation gives CANRSAGETQYF.

V gene TRBV10-3 combines with J gene TRBJ2-4; D gene ambiguous. The DNA matches TRBJ2-7 better at its end, which makes the J call doubtful. Germline V CDR1 and CDR2: ENHRY, SYGVKD. The CDR3 length is 13 residues. In DNA, the CDR3 is TGTGCCATTAGTACCCAATGGAGCTACGAGCAGTACTTC. Protein sequence: CAISTQWSYEQYF.

The V gene is TRBV10-2, the J gene TRBJ2-3; possible D gene TRBD1, 5 bases. The length of the CDR3 is 15 residues. The V end lost 8 bases, the J end lost 0 bases, and 15 bases lay between the germline ends. Germline values: CDR1 WSHSY, CDR2 SAAADI. The CDR3 DNA reads TGCGCCAGCTCAAAGGGGCGACAGAGCACAGATACGCAGTATTTT. Encoded protein: CASSKGRQSTDTQYF.

This clonotype was observed a handful of times. This sequence joins TRBV25-1 and TRBJ2-1; the D is unclear. With 4 bases removed from V and 7 bases from J, the gap between germline ends came to 8 bases. The CDR3 is made up of 12 amino acids. From germline, CDR1 is MGHDK and CDR2 SYGVNS. In nucleotides, the CDR3 is TGTGCCAGCAGTGCTCCAGCTAATGAGCAGTTCTTC. Amino acids: CASSAPANEQFF.

The rearrangement joins TRBV12-3 or TRBV12-4 to TRBJ1-6, with unresolved D. The CDR3 consists of 12 residues. With 3 bases removed from V and 8 bases from J, the gap between germline ends came to 5 bases. The CDR3 DNA sequence: TGTGCCAGCAGTTTGCCGGATTCACCCCTCCACTTT. Its translation: CASSLPDSPLHF.

This sequence joins TRBV6-6 and TRBJ1-2; 10 nucleotides agree with TRBD1. The CDR3 runs to 12 residues. CDR1 is MNHNY and CDR2 is SVGAGI in the germline V gene (reference sequence). The J segment lost 8 bases and the V segment lost 6 bases, leaving 3 bases of the junction unmatched. The CDR3 region is CASRDRGSGYTF. The CDR3 DNA is TGTGCCAGCAGGGACAGGGGGTCCGGCTACACCTTC.

This clonotype was found a few times. The V and J genes are TRBV28 and TRBJ1-1, with D maybe TRBD1 (6 bases). The CDR3 length is 15 residues. Germline CDR1 MDHEN, CDR2 SYDVKM. The ends were cut back, 2 bases at V and 3 bases at J, with 13 bases in the middle. The DNA of the CDR3 is TGTGCCAGCAGTTTAGTCCGGGGGCGCCACACTGAAGCTTTCTTT. Protein sequence: CASSLVRGRHTEAFF.

This clonotype was recorded a few times. The genes are TRBV7-3 and TRBJ2-6; perhaps TRBD2 as D (6 bases). There are 17 residues in the CDR3. V lost 5 bases and J lost 4, with 18 bases in between. CDR1 SGHTA and CDR2 FQGTGA come from the germline V gene. CDR3 protein: CASSPVSAAGGANVLTF. The CDR3 region has the DNA TGTGCCAGCAGCCCGGTTAGCGCAGCGGGCGGGGCCAACGTCCTGACTTTC.

This chain connects TRBV20-1 to TRBJ1-4, with 8 bases lining up with TRBD1. The CDR3 length is 14 residues. From germline, CDR1 is DFQATT and CDR2 SNEGSKA (reference sequence). Germline trimming cut 3 bases from V and 7 bases from J; bases unmatched to any gene: 7. CDR3 DNA sequence: TGCAGTGCTAGTAGGACAGGGTGGGGTGAAAAACTGTTTTTT. This translates into CSASRTGWGEKLFF.

In this sample, this clonotype turned up a few times. V gene TRBV7-2 combines with J gene TRBJ2-1; D unresolved. Trimming took off 2 bases at V and 8 bases at J, with 7 bases between the two ends. CDR3 length equals 12 residues. The germline CDR1 and CDR2 sequences are SGHTA and FQGNSA. DNA of the CDR3: TGTGCCAGCAGCTTACGAAAGTATGAGCAGTTCTTC. Its translation: CASSLRKYEQFF.

The chain combines TRBV5-1 with TRBJ1-4; TRBD1 aligns across 9 bases. Germline V gene data show CDR1 as SGHRS and CDR2 as YFSETQ. The V and J ends lost 4 bases and 8 bases, in that order; junction bases with no gene match: 12. There are 16 residues in the CDR3. For the CDR3, the DNA is TGCGCCAGCAGCCTAGGACCGGGACAGGGAGGCGAAAAACTGTTTTTT. Translated, it gives CASSLGPGQGGEKLFF.

This clonotype came up a few times. Here the CDR3 reads CASSSGGDTYNEQFF. The CDR3 region has the DNA TGTGCCAGCAGCTCTGGGGGGGATACCTACAATGAGCAGTTCTTC. The chain recombines TRBV13 with TRBJ2-1; 7 bases are a match to TRBD2. Germline V gene data show CDR1 as PRHDT and CDR2 as FYEKMQ (reference sequence). This CDR3 region has 15 residues. V was clipped by 4 bases and J by 2 bases; unmatched bases: 5.

This clonotype was seen a few times. This rearrangement joins TRBV29-1 to TRBJ2-4, with TRBD1 identical over 11 bases. The tail of the sequence fits TRBJ2-7 better, so the J call may be wrong. CDR1 is SQVTM, CDR2 ANQGSEA, per germline. The CDR3 contains 13 residues. The CDR3 sequence is CSASGTGGYEQYF. The CDR3 coding sequence is TGCAGCGCTTCCGGGACAGGGGGCTACGAGCAGTACTTC.

A word on this clonotype: An end of the junction does not agree with germline; a read error may underlie this. CDR3 region: CASSPRKGVGADTQYF. CDR3 DNA: TGCGCCAGCAGTCCGAGGAAGGGGGTGGGAGCGGATACGCAGTATTTT. This sequence joins TRBV6-1 and TRBJ2-3; D is perhaps TRBD1 (6 bases). This CDR3 has 16 amino acids. CDR1 is MNHNS, CDR2 SASEGT, per germline.

For this clonotype: One end of the junction fails to match germline, which may point to a read error. J is TRBJ2-4 and V is TRBV28; the match to TRBD1 covers 7 bases. Germline loops: CDR1 MDHEN, CDR2 SYDVKM. This CDR3 spans 14 amino acids. The CDR3 sequence: CASSSPGTVNIQHF. The CDR3 DNA reads TGTGCCAGCAGTTCACCCGGGACAGTGAACATTCAGCACTTC.

This clonotype was observed a few times. The genes are TRBV20-1 and TRBJ1-6, with D unclear. There are 16 residues in the CDR3. The V end was cut by 0 bases, the J end by 14 bases, with 23 bases between. Looked up from germline, CDR1 is DFQATT and CDR2 is SNEGSKA (reference sequence). CDR3 loop: CSARDQGAGRPSTLHF. CDR3 nucleotide sequence: TGCAGTGCTAGAGACCAAGGCGCAGGACGCCCCAGCACCCTCCACTTT.

The V gene is TRBV24-1, the J gene TRBJ2-2; maybe TRBD1 (6 bases). Germline assignment: CDR1 KGHDR and CDR2 SFDVKD. This CDR3 has 16 residues. V shed 3 bases and J shed 1 base, with 11 bases lying between them. The CDR3 region is CATSDHGTLNTGELFF. The CDR3 DNA follows: TGTGCCACCAGTGATCACGGGACACTGAACACCGGGGAGCTGTTTTTT.

This clonotype was observed many times. This chain connects TRBV20-1 to TRBJ2-3; D remains ambiguous. Germline values: CDR1 DFQATT, CDR2 SNEGSKA (reference sequence). The CDR3 has 13 amino acids. V dropped 0 bases and J dropped 0 bases, with 4 bases sitting between them. The CDR3 is CSARDPSTDTQYF. CDR3 nucleotides: TGCAGTGCTAGAGATCCTAGCACAGATACGCAGTATTTT.

V is TRBV2 and J is TRBJ2-3, with TRBD2 matching 10 bases. V lost 9 bases, J lost 4 bases, and 16 bases stayed unmatched. The CDR3 length is 17 residues. The germline V gene encodes CDR1 SNHLY and CDR2 FYNNEI. CDR3 in amino acids: CASIYGELAGIPDTQYF. Here the CDR3 DNA reads TGTGCCAGTATATATGGGGAACTAGCGGGGATTCCAGATACGCAGTATTTT.